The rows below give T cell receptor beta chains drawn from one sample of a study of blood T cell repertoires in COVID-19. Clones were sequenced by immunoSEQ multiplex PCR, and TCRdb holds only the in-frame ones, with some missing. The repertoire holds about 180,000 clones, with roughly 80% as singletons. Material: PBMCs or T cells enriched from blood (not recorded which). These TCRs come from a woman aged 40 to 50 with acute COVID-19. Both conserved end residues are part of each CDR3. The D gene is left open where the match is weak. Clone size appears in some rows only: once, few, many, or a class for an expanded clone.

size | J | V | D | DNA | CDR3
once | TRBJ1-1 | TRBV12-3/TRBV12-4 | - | TGTGCCAGCAGTTTAGGAGAGGGTAAAGCTTTCTTT | CASSLGEGKAFF
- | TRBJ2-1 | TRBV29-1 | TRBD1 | TGCAGCGTTTACAGGGGGAGCTCCTACAATGAGCAGTTCTTC | CSVYRGSSYNEQFF
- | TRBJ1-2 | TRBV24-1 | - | TGTGCCGCTCGACAGCCGAACCTTCGCTATGGCTACACCTTC | CAARQPNLRYGYTF
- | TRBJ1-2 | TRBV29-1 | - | TGCGGTACAGAACATAACTATGGCTACACCTTC | CGTEHNYGYTF
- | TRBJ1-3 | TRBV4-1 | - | TGCGCCAGCAGCCAAGATCTGCAGGGCTTGGGGACCATATATTTT | CASSQDLQGLGTIYF
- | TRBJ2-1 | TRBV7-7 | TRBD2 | TGTGCTAGCAGCTTAGTCCCAATGGGGGCGGGAGGGCCATCCTACAATGAGCAGTTCTTC | CASSLVPMGAGGPSYNEQFF
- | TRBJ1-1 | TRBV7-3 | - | TGTGCCAGCAGCTTCTACGGTCAAGTGGGCCAGCGGGGGAACACTGAAGCTTTCTTT | CASSFYGQVGQRGNTEAFF
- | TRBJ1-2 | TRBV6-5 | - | TGTGCCAGCAGTTACTCGGGAGGTAGCGATGGCTACACCTTC | CASSYSGGSDGYTF
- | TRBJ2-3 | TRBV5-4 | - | TGTGCCGCTGGGTTGTGGGGAGGAGGCACAGATACGCAGTATTTT | CAAGLWGGGTDTQYF
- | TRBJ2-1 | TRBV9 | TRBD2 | TGTGCCAGCAGCGTAGAAGGTCTAGCGGGATTGAATGAGCAGTTCTTC | CASSVEGLAGLNEQFF
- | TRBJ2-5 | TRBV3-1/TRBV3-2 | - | TGTGCCAGCAGCCAAGAAGGCGGAAAAGAGACCCAGTACTTC | CASSQEGGKETQYF
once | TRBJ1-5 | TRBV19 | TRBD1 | TGTGCCAGTAGTATACTCCGGGACAGAAGCAATCAGCCCCAGCATTTT | CASSILRDRSNQPQHF
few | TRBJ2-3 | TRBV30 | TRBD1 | TGTGCCTGGAGTGGGGGACAGGGGAGCACAGATACGCAGTATTTT | CAWSGGQGSTDTQYF
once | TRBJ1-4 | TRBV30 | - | TGTGCCTGGAGTGTACGGTTTACTAATGAAAAACTGTTTTTT | CAWSVRFTNEKLFF
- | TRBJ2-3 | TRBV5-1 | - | TGCGCCAGCAGCTTGGAAGGACACCCTACAGATACGCAGTATTTT | CASSLEGHPTDTQYF
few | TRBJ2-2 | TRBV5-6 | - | TGTGCCAGCAGCTTGTTTACGAACACCGGGGAGCTGTTTTTT | CASSLFTNTGELFF
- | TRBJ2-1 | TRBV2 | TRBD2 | TGTGCCAGCAGCCTTCTAGCGGGAGGAAGCCTCAATGAGCAGTTCTTC | CASSLLAGGSLNEQFF
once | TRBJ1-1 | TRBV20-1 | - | TGCAGTGCTAGTGGGGCGAACACTGAAGCTTTCTTT | CSASGANTEAFF
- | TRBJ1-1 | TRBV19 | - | TGTGCCAGTAGTATAGGGGGAGGACTGATCGCAGACACTGAAGCTTTCTTT | CASSIGGGLIADTEAFF
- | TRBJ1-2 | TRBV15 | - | TGTGCCACCAGCAGTACCGGGACAATCGTCGGCTACACCTTC | CATSSTGTIVGYTF
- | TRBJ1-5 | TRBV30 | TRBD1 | TGTGCCCTACGAGAACAGGGGAATCAGCCCCAGCATTTT | CALREQGNQPQHF
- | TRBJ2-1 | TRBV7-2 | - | TGTGCCAGCAGCTTTTCTCGGGGTCCCAATGAGCAGTTCTTC | CASSFSRGPNEQFF
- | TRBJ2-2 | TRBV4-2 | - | TGTGCCAGCAGCCAAGTAGAGGGCGTAGACGGGGAGCTGTTTTTT | CASSQVEGVDGELFF
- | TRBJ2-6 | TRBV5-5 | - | TGTGCCAGCAGTTACCAGGTAACTTCAGGGGCCAACGTCCTGACTTTC | CASSYQVTSGANVLTF
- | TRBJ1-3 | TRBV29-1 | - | TGCAGCGTGGAGACGTCCCGAGCGGCGGGAAACACCATATATTTT | CSVETSRAAGNTIYF
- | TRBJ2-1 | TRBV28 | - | TGTGCCAGCACCACTACCGGGGTAGTAAACAATGAGCAGTTCTTC | CASTTTGVVNNEQFF
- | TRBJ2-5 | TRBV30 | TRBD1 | TGTGCCTGGAGTGAGGGACAGGGGGTCGCCGAGACCCAGTACTTC | CAWSEGQGVAETQYF
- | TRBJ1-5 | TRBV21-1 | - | TGTGCCAGCAGCAAAGCAGGGTGGACAGGGGACGGCAATCAGCCCCAGCATTTT | CASSKAGWTGDGNQPQHF
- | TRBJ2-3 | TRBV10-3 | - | TGTGCCATCAGTTCCTACACAGATACGCAGTATTTT | CAISSYTDTQYF
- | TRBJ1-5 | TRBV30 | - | TGTGCCTGGAATCAACAGGAAAATCAGCCCCAGCATTTT | CAWNQQENQPQHF
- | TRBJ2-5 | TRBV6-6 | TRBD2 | TGTGCCAGCAGCCGACTAGCGGACCAAGAGACCCAGTACTTC | CASSRLADQETQYF
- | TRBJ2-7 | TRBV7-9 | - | TGTGCCAGCAGCCTCGCCCGGGGAGGCTTCTCCTACGAGCAGTACTTC | CASSLARGGFSYEQYF
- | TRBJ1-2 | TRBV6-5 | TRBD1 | TGTGCCAGCAGAGCGCCGGGACAGGGAAACTATGGCTACACCTTC | CASRAPGQGNYGYTF
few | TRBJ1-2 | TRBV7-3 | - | TGTGCCAGCAGCTTTCAAGGGGGTTATGGCTACACCTTC | CASSFQGGYGYTF
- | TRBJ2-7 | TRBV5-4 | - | TGTGCCAGCAGCTTACAGGACGAGCAGTACTTC | CASSLQDEQYF
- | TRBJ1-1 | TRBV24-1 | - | TGTGCCACCAGTGAACAGGGTAGCACTGAAGCTTTCTTT | CATSEQGSTEAFF
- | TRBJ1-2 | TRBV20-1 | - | TGCAGTGCTGGAGACTTCTATGGCTACACCTTC | CSAGDFYGYTF
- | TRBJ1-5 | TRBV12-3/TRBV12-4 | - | TGTGCCAGCAATACAGGAAATCAGCCCCAGCATTTT | CASNTGNQPQHF
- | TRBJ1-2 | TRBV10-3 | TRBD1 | TGTGCCATCAGTGAGGGACAGGCCTATGGCTACACCTTC | CAISEGQAYGYTF
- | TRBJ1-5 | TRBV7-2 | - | TGTGCCAGCAGCTTAAGCGGGGATCAGCCCCAGCATTTT | CASSLSGDQPQHF
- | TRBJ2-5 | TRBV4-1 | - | TGCGCCAGCAGCCCCCAGCAGGGGAGCGGTCGCAATCAGTGGGAGACCCAGTACTTC | CASSPQQGSGRNQWETQYF
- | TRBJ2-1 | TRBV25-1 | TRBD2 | TGTGCCAGCAGCGGGACTAGCGGGAAGACCTACAATGAGCAGTTCTTC | CASSGTSGKTYNEQFF
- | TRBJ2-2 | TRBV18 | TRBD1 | TGTGCCAGCTCACAAAAAGGACAGGGGGCGAGAACAGTCACCGGGGAGCTGTTTTTT | CASSQKGQGARTVTGELFF
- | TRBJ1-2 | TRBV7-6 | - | TGTGCCAGCAGCTCATTGCTGCAAGGGGATCGCTATGGCTACACCTTC | CASSSLLQGDRYGYTF
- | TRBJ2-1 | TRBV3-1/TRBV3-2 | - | TGTGCCAGCACAGGAGGACACAATGAGCAGTTCTTC | CASTGGHNEQFF
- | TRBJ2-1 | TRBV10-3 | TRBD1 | TGTGCCGGCGGGACAGGGGAAGATGAGCAGTTCTTC | CAGGTGEDEQFF
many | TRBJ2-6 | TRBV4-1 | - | TGCGCCAGCAGCCAAATTGATATGGGGCTGACTGGGGCCAACGTCCTGACTTTC | CASSQIDMGLTGANVLTF
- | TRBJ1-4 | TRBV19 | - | TGTGCCAGTAGTATAGGTGGGCCCCTACGACCCCCCGAAAAACTGTTTTTT | CASSIGGPLRPPEKLFF
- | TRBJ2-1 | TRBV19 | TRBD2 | TGTGCCAGTAGTGTAGCGGGAGCCTACAATGAGCAGTTCTTC | CASSVAGAYNEQFF
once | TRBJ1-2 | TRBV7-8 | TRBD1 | TGTGCCAGCAGCGTTACAGGGGGCAGTATGAACTATGGCTACACCTTC | CASSVTGGSMNYGYTF
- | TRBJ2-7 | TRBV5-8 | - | TGTGCCAGCAGCTTGGAATTCCGTTACGAGCAGTACTTC | CASSLEFRYEQYF
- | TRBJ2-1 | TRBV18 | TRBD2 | TGTGCCAGCTCACCCGGGACTAGCGGGAGAATTGAGCAGTTCTTC | CASSPGTSGRIEQFF
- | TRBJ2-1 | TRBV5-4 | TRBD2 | TGTGCCAGCAGCTCCGGACTAGCGGGAGTGCACAATGAGCAGTTCTTC | CASSSGLAGVHNEQFF
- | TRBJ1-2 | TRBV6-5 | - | TGTGCCAGCAGAGGACAAGGGGATTTCGGTGGCTACACCTTC | CASRGQGDFGGYTF
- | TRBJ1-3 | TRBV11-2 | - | TGTGCCAGCAGCTTAAACAGTCCTGGAAACACCATATATTTT | CASSLNSPGNTIYF